The 9 T cell receptor beta chains given below trace back to one sample, sequenced in a study of glioma-infiltrating T cells after dendritic cell vaccination. Clones were read by immunoSEQ multiplex PCR, and TCRdb kept only the in-frame ones, dropping some. The sample includes about 2,600 clones, around 85% seen only once; the top ten take about 10%. Time point specified: after dendritic cell vaccination, including at tumor progression/relapse. Monocyte-derived dendritic cells, cultured 7 to 8 days with IL-4 and GM-CSF, were pulsed with autologous tumor lysate. The sample was tumor tissue, taken after dendritic cell vaccination. All receptors come from a human donor with glioblastoma.

This chain connects TRBV7-6 to TRBJ2-3; D is perhaps TRBD2 (6 bases). V was shortened by 6 bases and J by 2 bases, with 15 bases between the two germline ends. There are 15 residues in the CDR3. CDR1 SGHVS and CDR2 FNYEAQ come from the germline V gene. CDR3 in amino acids: CASSSGFLPTDTQYF. The CDR3 DNA reads as TGTGCCAGCAGTAGCGGTTTCCTGCCCACAGATACGCAGTATTTT.

This chain uses TRBV7-9 with TRBJ1-1; D gene unclear. V was shortened by 2 bases and J by 3 bases, with 10 bases between the two germline ends. Germline loops: CDR1 SEHNR, CDR2 FQNEAQ (reference sequence). This CDR3 is 14 amino acids long. CDR3 residues: CASSLNSADTEAFF. In nucleotides, the CDR3 is TGTGCCAGCAGCTTAAATTCCGCGGACACTGAAGCTTTCTTT.

A single count supports this clone. The chain is built from TRBV10-1 and TRBJ1-1; a weak D match, TRBD1 (5 bases). The CDR3 length is 14 residues. V lost 2 bases and J lost 4, with 11 bases in between. The germline V gene has CDR1 WNHNN and CDR2 SYGVQD (reference sequence). Written as DNA, the CDR3 is TGCGCCAGCAGTGAGAAGGGGTCAGGCACTGAAGCTTTCTTT. Amino acid sequence: CASSEKGSGTEAFF.

This chain uses TRBV5-6 with TRBJ2-3, with a weak D call TRBD1 (6 bases). Germline V gene data show CDR1 as SGHDT and CDR2 as YYEEEE. CDR3 length equals 15 residues. V was trimmed by 5 bases and J by 3 bases, leaving 16 bases between them. The CDR3 region has the DNA TGTGCCAGCAGTCTATACAGGGTGAAGACAGATACGCAGTATTTT. This translates into CASSLYRVKTDTQYF.

The V and J genes are TRBV25-1 and TRBJ1-2; a weak D match, TRBD1 (6 bases). The CDR3 is 16 residues long. CDR1 is MGHDK, CDR2 SYGVNS, per germline. Trimming removed 4 bases from V and 8 bases from J, with 23 bases in between. The CDR3 DNA follows: TGTGCCAGCAGTGCTAATCGACGACAGGCCGGGGGGGGCTACACCTTC. It codes for CASSANRRQAGGGYTF.

The chain recombines TRBV13 with TRBJ2-7; D not certain. The germline V gene encodes CDR1 PRHDT and CDR2 FYEKMQ (reference sequence). The germline V and J ends were trimmed by 0 bases and 2 bases, with 8 bases remaining between them. This CDR3 is 14 amino acids long. CDR3 nucleotide sequence: TGTGCCAGCAGCTTAGGACAAAAGACCTACGAGCAGTACTTC. Translating it yields CASSLGQKTYEQYF.

In DNA form, the CDR3 reads TGTGCCATCAAGCAGGGGTTCGGGGAGCTGTTTTTT. Amino acids: CAIKQGFGELFF. The chain links TRBV6-1 to TRBJ2-2; a weak D match, TRBD1 (6 bases). The germline CDR1 and CDR2 sequences are MNHNS and SASEGT. V was pared by 10 bases and J by 7 bases, with 13 bases between. The CDR3 contains 12 residues.

This chain links TRBV30 with TRBJ1-2; TRBD1 is a possible D gene (5 bases). The CDR3 has 11 amino acids. V was shortened by 5 bases and J by 6 bases, with 10 bases between the two germline ends. From germline, CDR1 is GTSNPN and CDR2 SVGIG (reference sequence). CDR3 in DNA: TGTGCCTGGGGGGCCGGCCATGGCTACACCTTC. Its translation is CAWGAGHGYTF. Using reference TRBV30 and TRBJ1-2 for the parts outside the CDR3, the full variable domain is SQTIHQWPATLVQPVGSPLSLECTVEGTSNPNLYWYRQAAGRGLQLLFYSVGIGQISSEVPQNLSASRPQDRQFILSSKKLLLSDSGFYLCAWGAGHGYTFGSGTRLTVV.

This clone has just one count. The genes are TRBV11-1 and TRBJ2-1, with TRBD2 matching 12 bases. Looked up from germline, CDR1 is SGHAT and CDR2 is FQDESV (reference sequence). V dropped 6 bases and J dropped 4; count of bases not matched to a gene: 4. The CDR3 consists of 15 residues. This chain's CDR3 is CASRPGLAGYNEQFF. CDR3 DNA sequence: TGTGCCAGCAGACCCGGACTAGCGGGGTACAATGAGCAGTTCTTC.